One T cell receptor (beta chain) is described in this entry. Its antigen is as yet unknown. The source of the sample is a study of cytomegalovirus exposure and HLA in healthy donors. Study-wide points: A list of about 180 TCR beta chains associated with cytomegalovirus was given.

Some clones are missing from TCRdb's copy, which holds only in-frame ones; the method was immunoSEQ multiplex PCR. The sample includes around 250,000 clones, 85% to 90% of them seen just once. The donors were part of the roughly 110-subject validation cohort, which stood apart from the roughly 670-subject first cohort. Germline CDR1 is SEHNR and CDR2 is FQNEAQ (reference sequence). This CDR3 comprises 15 residues. The V end lost 5 bases, the J end lost 4 bases, and 14 bases lay between the germline ends. The TCR was taken from a woman aged 18 to 35 in good health and CMV-seronegative. This sequence joins TRBV7-9 and TRBJ1-4, with D maybe TRBD1 (6 bases). The specimen sequenced was PBMCs. The CDR3 spells CASSPQGRVNEKLFF. The CDR3 DNA is TGTGCCAGCAGCCCTCAGGGGAGGGTTAATGAAAAACTGTTTTTT. Full variable domain (missing parts from reference TRBV7-9 and TRBJ1-4): DTGVSQNPRHKITKRGQNVTFRCDPISEHNRLYWYRQTLGQGPEFLTYFQNEAQLEKSRLLSDRFSAERPKGSFSTLEIQRTEQGDSAMYLCASSPQGRVNEKLFFGSGTQLSVL.